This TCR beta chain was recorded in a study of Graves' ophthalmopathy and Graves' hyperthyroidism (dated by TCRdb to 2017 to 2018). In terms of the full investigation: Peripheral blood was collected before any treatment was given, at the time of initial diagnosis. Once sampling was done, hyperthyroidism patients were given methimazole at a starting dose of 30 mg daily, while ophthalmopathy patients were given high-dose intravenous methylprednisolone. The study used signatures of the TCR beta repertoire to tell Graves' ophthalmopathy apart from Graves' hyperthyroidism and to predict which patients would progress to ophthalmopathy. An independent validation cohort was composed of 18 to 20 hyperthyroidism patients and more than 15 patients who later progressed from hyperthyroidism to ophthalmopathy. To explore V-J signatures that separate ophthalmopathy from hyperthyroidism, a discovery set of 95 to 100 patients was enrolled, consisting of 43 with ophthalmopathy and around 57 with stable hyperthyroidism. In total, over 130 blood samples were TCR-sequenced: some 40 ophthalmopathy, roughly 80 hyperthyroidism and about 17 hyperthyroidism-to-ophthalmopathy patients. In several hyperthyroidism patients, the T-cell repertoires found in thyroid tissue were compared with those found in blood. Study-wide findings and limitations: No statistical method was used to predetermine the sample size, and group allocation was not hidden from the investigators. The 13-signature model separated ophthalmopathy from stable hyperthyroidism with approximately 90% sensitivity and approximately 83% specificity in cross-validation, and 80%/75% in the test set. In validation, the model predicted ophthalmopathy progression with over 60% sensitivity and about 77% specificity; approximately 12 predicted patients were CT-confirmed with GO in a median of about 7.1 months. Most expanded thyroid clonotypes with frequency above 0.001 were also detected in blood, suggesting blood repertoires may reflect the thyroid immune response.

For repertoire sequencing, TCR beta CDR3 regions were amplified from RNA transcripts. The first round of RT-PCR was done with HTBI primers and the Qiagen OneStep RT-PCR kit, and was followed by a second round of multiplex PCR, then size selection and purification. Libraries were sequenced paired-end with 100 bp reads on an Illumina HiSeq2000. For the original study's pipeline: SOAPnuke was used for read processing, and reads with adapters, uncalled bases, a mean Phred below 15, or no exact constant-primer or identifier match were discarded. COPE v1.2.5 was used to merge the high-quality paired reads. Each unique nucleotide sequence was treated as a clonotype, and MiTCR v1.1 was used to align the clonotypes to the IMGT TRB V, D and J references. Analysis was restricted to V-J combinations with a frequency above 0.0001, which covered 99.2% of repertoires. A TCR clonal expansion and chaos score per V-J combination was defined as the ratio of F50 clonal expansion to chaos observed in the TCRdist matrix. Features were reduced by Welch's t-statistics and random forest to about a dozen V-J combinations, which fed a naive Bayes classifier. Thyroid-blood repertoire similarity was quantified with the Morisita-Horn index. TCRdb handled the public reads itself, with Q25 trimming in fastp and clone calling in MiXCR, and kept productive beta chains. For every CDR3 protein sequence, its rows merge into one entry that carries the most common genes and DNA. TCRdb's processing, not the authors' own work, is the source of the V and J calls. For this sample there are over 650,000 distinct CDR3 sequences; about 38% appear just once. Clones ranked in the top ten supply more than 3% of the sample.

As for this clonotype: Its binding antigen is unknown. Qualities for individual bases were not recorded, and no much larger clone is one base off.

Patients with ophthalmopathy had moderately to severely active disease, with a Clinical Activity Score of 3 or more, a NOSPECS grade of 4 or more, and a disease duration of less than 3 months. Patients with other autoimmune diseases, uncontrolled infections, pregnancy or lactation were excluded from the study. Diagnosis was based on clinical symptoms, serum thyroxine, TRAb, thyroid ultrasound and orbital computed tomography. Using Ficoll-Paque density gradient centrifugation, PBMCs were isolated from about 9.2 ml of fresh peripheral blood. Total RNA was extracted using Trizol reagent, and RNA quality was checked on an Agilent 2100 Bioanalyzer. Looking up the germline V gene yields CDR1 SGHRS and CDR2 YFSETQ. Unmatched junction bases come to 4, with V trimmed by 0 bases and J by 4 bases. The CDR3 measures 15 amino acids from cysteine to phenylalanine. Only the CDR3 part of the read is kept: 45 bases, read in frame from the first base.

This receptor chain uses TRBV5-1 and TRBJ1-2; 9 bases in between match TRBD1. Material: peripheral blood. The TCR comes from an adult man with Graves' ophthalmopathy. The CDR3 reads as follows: CASSLEGQGTYGYTF. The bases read TGCGCCAGCAGCTTGGAGGGACAGGGAACCTATGGCTACACCTTC. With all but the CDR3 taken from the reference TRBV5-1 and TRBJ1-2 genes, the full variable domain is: KAGVTQTPRYLIKTRGQQVTLSCSPISGHRSVSWYQQTPGQGLQFLFEYFSETQRNKGNFPGRFSGRQFSNSRSEMNVSTLELGDSALYLCASSLEGQGTYGYTFGSGTRLTVV.